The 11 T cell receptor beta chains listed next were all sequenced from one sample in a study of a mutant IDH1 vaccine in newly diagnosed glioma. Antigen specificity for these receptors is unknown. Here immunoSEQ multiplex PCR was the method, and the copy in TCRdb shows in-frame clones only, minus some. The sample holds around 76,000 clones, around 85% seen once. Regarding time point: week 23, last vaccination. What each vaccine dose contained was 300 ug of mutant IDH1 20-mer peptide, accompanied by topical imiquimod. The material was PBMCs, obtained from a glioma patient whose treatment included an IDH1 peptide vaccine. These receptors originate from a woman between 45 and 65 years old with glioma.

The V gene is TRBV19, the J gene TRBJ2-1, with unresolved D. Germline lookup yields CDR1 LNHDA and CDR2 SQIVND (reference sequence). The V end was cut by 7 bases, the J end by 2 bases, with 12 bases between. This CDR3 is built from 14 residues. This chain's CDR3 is CASKPQAPYNEQFF. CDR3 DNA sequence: TGTGCCAGTAAGCCGCAGGCCCCCTACAATGAGCAGTTCTTC.

CDR3 in DNA: TGTGCCAGCAGTTTCCGCTCGGCGGGTAACACTGAAGCTTTCTTT. Protein sequence: CASSFRSAGNTEAFF. The chain has TRBV28 and TRBJ1-1; no clear D gene. Germline CDR1 and CDR2: MDHEN and SYDVKM. This CDR3 has 15 amino acids. V dropped 3 bases and J dropped 2 bases, with 13 bases sitting between them.

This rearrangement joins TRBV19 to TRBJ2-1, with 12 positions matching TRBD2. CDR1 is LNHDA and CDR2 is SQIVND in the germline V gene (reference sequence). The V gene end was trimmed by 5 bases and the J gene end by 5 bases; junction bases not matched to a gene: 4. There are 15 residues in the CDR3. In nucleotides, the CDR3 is TGTGCCAGTAGTCCTGGACTAGCGGGAAACAATGAGCAGTTCTTC. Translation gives CASSPGLAGNNEQFF.

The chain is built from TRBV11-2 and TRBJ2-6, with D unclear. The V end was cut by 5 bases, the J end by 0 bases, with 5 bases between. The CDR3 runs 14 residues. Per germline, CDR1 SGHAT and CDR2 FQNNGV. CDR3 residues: CASSRASGANVLTF. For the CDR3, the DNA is TGTGCCAGCAGCCGAGCCTCTGGGGCCAACGTCCTGACTTTC.

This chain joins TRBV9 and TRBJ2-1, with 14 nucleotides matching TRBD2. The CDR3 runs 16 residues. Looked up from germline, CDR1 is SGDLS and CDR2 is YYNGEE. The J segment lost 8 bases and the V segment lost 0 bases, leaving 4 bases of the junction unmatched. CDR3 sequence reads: CASSVAGTSGRDEQFF. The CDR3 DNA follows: TGTGCCAGCAGCGTAGCTGGGACTAGCGGGAGAGATGAGCAGTTCTTC.

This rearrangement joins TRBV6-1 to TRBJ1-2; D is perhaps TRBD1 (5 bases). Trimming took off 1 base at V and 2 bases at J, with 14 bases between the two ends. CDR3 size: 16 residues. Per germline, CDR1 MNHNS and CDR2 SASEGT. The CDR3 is CASSEGPRDGNYGYTF. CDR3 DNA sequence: TGTGCCAGCAGTGAAGGGCCACGGGACGGGAACTATGGCTACACCTTC.

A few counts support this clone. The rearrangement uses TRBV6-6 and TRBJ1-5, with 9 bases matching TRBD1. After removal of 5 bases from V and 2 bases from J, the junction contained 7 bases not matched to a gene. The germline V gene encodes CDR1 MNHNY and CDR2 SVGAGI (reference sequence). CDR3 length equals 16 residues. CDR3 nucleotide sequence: TGTGCCAGCAGTACGGAGGACAGGGGAGGCAATCAGCCCCAGCATTTT. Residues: CASSTEDRGGNQPQHF.

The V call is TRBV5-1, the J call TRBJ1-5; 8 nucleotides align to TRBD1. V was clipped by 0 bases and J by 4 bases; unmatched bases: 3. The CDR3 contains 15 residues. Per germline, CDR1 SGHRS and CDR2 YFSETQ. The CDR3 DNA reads TGCGCCAGCAGCTTGGGCACAGGGGGAAATCAGCCCCAGCATTTT. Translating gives CASSLGTGGNQPQHF.

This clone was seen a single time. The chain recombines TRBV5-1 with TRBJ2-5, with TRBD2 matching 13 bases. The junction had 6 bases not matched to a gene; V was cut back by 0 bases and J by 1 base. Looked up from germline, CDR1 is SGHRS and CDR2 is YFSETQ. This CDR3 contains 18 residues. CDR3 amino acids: CASSLGATSGRFQETQYF. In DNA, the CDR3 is TGCGCCAGCAGCTTGGGGGCGACTAGCGGGAGGTTCCAAGAGACCCAGTACTTC.

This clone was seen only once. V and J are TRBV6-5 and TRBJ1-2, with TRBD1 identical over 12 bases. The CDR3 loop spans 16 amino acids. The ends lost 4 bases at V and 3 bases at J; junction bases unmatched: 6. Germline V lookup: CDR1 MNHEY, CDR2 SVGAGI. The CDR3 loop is CASSFSRDRGHYGYTF. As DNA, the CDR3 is TGTGCCAGCAGTTTCTCAAGGGACAGGGGGCACTATGGCTACACCTTC.

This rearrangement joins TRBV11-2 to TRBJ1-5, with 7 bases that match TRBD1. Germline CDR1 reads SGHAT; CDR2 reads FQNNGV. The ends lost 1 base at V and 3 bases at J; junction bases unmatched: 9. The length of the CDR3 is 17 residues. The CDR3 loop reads CASSLGQGDGFNQPQHF. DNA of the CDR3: TGTGCCAGCAGCTTAGGACAGGGAGACGGGTTCAATCAGCCCCAGCATTTT.